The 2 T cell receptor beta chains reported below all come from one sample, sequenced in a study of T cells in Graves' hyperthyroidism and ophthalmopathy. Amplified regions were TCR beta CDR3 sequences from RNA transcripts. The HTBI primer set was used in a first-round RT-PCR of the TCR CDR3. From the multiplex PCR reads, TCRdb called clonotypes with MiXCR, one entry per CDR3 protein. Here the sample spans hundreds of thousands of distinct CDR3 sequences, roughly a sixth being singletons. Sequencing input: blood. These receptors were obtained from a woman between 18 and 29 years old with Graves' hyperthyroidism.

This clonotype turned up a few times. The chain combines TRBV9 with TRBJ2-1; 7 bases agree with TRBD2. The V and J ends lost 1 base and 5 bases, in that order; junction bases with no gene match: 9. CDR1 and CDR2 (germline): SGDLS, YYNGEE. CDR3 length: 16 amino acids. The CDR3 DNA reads TGTGCCAGCAGCGTATTTGTCTGGACTAGAGACAATGAGCAGTTCTTC. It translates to CASSVFVWTRDNEQFF.

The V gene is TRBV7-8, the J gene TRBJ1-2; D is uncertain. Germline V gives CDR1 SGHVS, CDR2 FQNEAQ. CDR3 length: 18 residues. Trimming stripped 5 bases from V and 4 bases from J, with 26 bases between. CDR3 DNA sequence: TGTGCCAGCAGCCCTTCAACCGACCGAGGACGGAGAGTCTATGGCTACACCTTC. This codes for CASSPSTDRGRRVYGYTF.